Given below is one TCR beta chain in context. The antigen it binds to is not known. Per-base qualities were not stored, and no clone one base away is much larger. Library preparation employed the immunoSEQ multiplex PCR assay. For the multiplex PCR, a mixture combining 60 forward primers for TCR Vbeta segments and 13 reverse primers for TCR Jbeta segments was used. The CDR3 region of rearranged TCR beta genes was amplified from genomic DNA with a multiplex PCR assay. On the Illumina HiSeq System, the amplified TCR beta libraries were sequenced as 87-base-pair reads. The published analysis was carried out like this. A later analysis tallied tens of millions of unique TCR beta chains across the approximately 670 repertoires, and some 10 million of those chains were shared by two or more donors. Raw reads were error-corrected and collapsed into unique sequences with a nearest-neighbor algorithm that merged closely related sequences to remove PCR and sequencing errors. To assign V, D and J gene segments, CDR3 sequences were aligned to IMGT reference sequences. For a sequence to be retained, a match of at least six nucleotides to both a V gene segment and a J gene segment was required. Rearrangements were classified as productive when the CDR3 lacked stop codons and remained in frame with V and J, and all other rearrangements were classified as non-productive. CDR3 was defined by IMGT convention, running from the second conserved V-encoded cysteine to the conserved J-encoded phenylalanine. In an earlier analysis of some 550 of the donors, sequences lacking an unambiguous match to a single V gene segment were excluded. An earlier analysis of 500 to 600 of the donors classified V segments as functional when productive rearrangements were above 56.7% and as segregating when the standard deviation between donors was above 5%. A statistical classification framework was built for diagnosing cytomegalovirus status from the catalog of TCR beta chain sequences. In a later analysis, V and J genes were assigned by comparing TCR nucleotide sequences against IMGT/GENE-DB human TR gene sequences. Using the TCRdist pipeline, a later analysis assigned CDR3 sequences along with most-parsimonious VDJ recombination scenarios. In a later analysis, each TCR beta chain was defined by its CDR3 amino acid sequence together with its V-gene family, and reads without a unique V-gene family were excluded. As a way to deal with suspected cross-contamination and a sequencing artifact, a later analysis dropped 640 or so nucleotide sequences that were highly shared and had low generation probability. For each public chain, a later analysis derived a clonal expansion index from normalized ranks of inferred template counts within each repertoire. In a later analysis, generation probabilities were computed using a VDJ recombination model fitted to out-of-frame rearrangements, and the results were checked against IGoR. Hypergeometric tests were used in a later analysis to score TCR-TCR, TCR-HLA and TCR-CMV co-occurrence, with a repertoire-size bias correction applied to the TCR pairs. In a later analysis, false discovery rates were estimated by permuting HLA or CMV assignments 20 times. In a later analysis, co-occurring TCRs were grouped with DBSCAN, and TCRdist sequence similarity was added when clustering was performed within HLA-allele-positive subsets. For co-occurrence clustering, repertoires with fewer than 30,000 or more than 120,000 public chains were excluded, along with four or five repertoires with anomalous nucleotide sharing. TCRdb limited this immuneACCESS table to in-frame rearrangements with V and J called. A share of clones is missing; checked studies link under half to unresolved V genes, and the rest is unexplained. V, J and clone size were drawn from that table, and D and trimming were deduced from the DNA. The sample table holds fewer than 200,000 clones, of which roughly four fifths were seen once. Over 1.1% of the sample is taken by the ten largest.

The record originates from a study of cytomegalovirus exposure and HLA in healthy donors (dated by TCRdb to about 2017). Regarding the research as a whole: According to an earlier analysis of several hundred of the donors, some 180 million T cells yielded over 90 million unique TCR beta sequences and 250 to 350 Gb of sequence data. The study aimed to test whether signatures of past pathogen exposure could be identified by cataloging public T cell receptors. An early release that covered 640 HLA-typed donors contained 250 to 350 gigabases of sequencing data and some 87 million unique TCR sequences. The number of donors typed differed by locus, with 629-630 for A, B, C, DRB1 and DQB1, roughly 520 for DQA1, under 610 for DPA1, and roughly 450 for DPB1. Rather than drawing on any new phenotypic data, the later analysis identified candidate immune exposures from TCR beta sequences and the way those sequences occurred across donors. The study profiled the T cell repertoires of more than 500 subjects by immunosequencing and related them to cytomegalovirus serostatus. A later genetic analysis took genome-wide SNP genotypes for about three fifths of the roughly 700 donors and used that subset as a discovery cohort. High-throughput TCR immunosequencing, statistical association of individual TCRs with disease status, and machine learning were combined to predict cytomegalovirus infection status. In addition to the first cohort of approximately 650 subjects, a separate validation cohort of about 120 different subjects was used. To decide whether each TCR beta V gene segment behaved as functional or pseudogenic, an earlier analysis of nearly 600 of the donors relied on high-throughput TCR beta sequencing. Both class I and class II loci were covered by HLA typing, at four-digit resolution. Of the 398 genotyped donors, 65% to 90% fell in the genetic ancestry cluster associated with self-reported Caucasian donors. Donor age, sex, ethnicity and CMV serostatus were compiled together with the repertoire data. To study patterns of TCR occurrence, a later analysis re-analyzed previously published TCR beta repertoires from 650 to 750 donors and added high-resolution HLA genotyping. On average, 235,054 unique TCR beta nucleotide sequences were sequenced per donor among several hundred genotyped donors of the cohort, with 15% to 20% of those sequences being non-productive. Because of strong linkage in the cohort, four or five DR-DQ haplotypes were treated as single units for association and clustering. Every repertoire in the discovery cohort had been generated on one and the same sequencing platform.

What the research found in general, with its limitations: In this cohort, only TCR beta chains were sequenced, and detectable features were limited by the absence of alpha or paired-chain data. Because HLA typing was unavailable for some donors at each locus, only the typed subset was used in association tests. The study gave a list of roughly 150 TCR beta chains associated with cytomegalovirus. Linkage disequilibrium might explain the correlated functional status among segregating V segments, but an unknown experimental factor could not be ruled out. While some public TCRs were present in many individuals, most TCR sequences turned up only very rarely across donors. A later genetic analysis reported fewer N-insertions in productive TCRs among donors in an Asian-associated ancestry cluster than the roughly 650-donor mean. A group of highly shared sequence variants was considered likely to be a technical artifact of the sequencing pipeline. In a later analysis, TCR association rates were found to vary across HLA loci, with the most associated TCRs seen for DRB1 alleles and the fewest for HLA-C alleles. Because counts were too low, seventeen rarely observed V segments, including chromosome 9 orphons, were excluded from the earlier analysis of 587 of the donors. Presence/absence analyses assumed roughly uniform sequencing depth across donors, an assumption that may not hold. Three of the identified cytomegalovirus-associated TCR beta chains were confirmed in vitro to be specific for cytomegalovirus antigens. In a later analysis, some 18,000 TCR beta sequences were associated with specific HLA alleles at a false discovery rate of 0.05. When HLA alleles, especially DR and DQ, strongly co-occurred, attributing TCR associations to individual alleles was difficult. A further reported finding was that TCR beta sequences accurately predicted the HLA-A and HLA-B alleles for most subjects in the first cohort. In a later analysis, HLA-associated TCR beta chains showed more clonal expansion and lower generation probabilities than non-associated chains that were equally common. V-gene and J-gene trimming of TCR beta chains was associated with a missense DCLRE1C variant in a later genetic analysis, and the association was replicated in an independent cohort. The 87-base-pair reads could not distinguish some IMGT-functional V segments, including TRBV6-2 and TRBV6-3, so those segments were excluded. Most CMV-associated TCR beta chains appeared to be HLA-restricted in a later analysis, and the HLA associations seemed to be driven largely by CMV exposure. A later analysis reported that several top co-occurrence clusters appeared linked to parvovirus B19, influenza, CMV and Epstein-Barr virus. Cytomegalovirus status was reported to be diagnosed by the classifier with high specificity and sensitivity in both the original and validation cohorts. It was suggested by the authors that the approach could potentially be generalized to other disease states and immunological phenotypes. Immune exposure information for the cohort was limited to CMV serostatus. In an earlier analysis of around 600 of the donors, most TCR beta V segments appeared in productive rearrangements about 87% or about 30% of the time, broadly matching IMGT annotations.

V drops 5 bases and J drops 4 bases, leaving 14 bases in between. The CDR1 and CDR2 encoded by the germline V gene (reference sequence) are MNHEY and SMNVEV. Taken from cysteine to phenylalanine, the CDR3 has 14 residues. The retained sequence is limited to the CDR3, 42 bases, with the frame set at the first base. The cohort consisted of some 670 healthy bone marrow donors. At the time of sampling, all cohort members were nominally healthy, though unrecorded immune exposures were likely present. The donor tested CMV seronegative and was one of the 352 seronegative cohort members. A peripheral blood sample was provided by each donor, and peripheral blood mononuclear cells were used for TCR beta sequencing. Genomic DNA extraction from the blood cell samples was performed with the Qiagen DNeasy Blood Extraction Kit.

The specimen sequenced was PBMCs. The sequence was collected from a man younger than 30 in good health and CMV-seronegative. The rearranged chain carries TRBV27 and TRBJ1-1, with no confident D gene call. The sequenced DNA is TGTGCCAGCAGTCCCCAGAATCCGTCCACTGAAGCTTTCTTT. The resulting protein is CASSPQNPSTEAFF.